The 2 T cell receptor beta chains in this list originate from one sample, sequenced in a study of regulatory T cells in long-lasting Graves disease. iRepertoire HTBI primers and Arm-PCR of CDR3 regions built TCR beta libraries. Via MiXCR, TCRdb re-called the multiplex PCR reads, giving one row per CDR3 protein. Found here are roughly 400,000 distinct CDR3 sequences, 16% of them singletons; the top ten hold 20% to 25%. Time point meaning: newly diagnosed GD, antithyroid drugs for less than 3 months. From PBMCs, RNA was extracted and then used to make the TCR library. Another study also made use of these data, one on T cells in Graves' hyperthyroidism and ophthalmopathy.

The sample consisted of peripheral blood mononuclear cells (PBMCs), taken at new diagnosis, from a patient treated with antithyroid drugs. These TCRs come from a woman aged 18-29 years with Graves disease.

CDR3 coding DNA: TGTGCCAGCAGAGTAACTAGTAACGGAAACATTCAGTACTTC. Translating gives CASRVTSNGNIQYF. The rearrangement uses TRBV6-2 or TRBV6-3 and TRBJ2-4, with D maybe TRBD2 (5 bases). The V gene's germline CDR1 is MNHEY and CDR2 SVGEGT. The CDR3 contains 14 residues. V gave up 6 bases and J gave up 6 bases, with 15 bases separating them.

This chain's CDR3 is CASNRREVGTDTQYF. The CDR3 DNA follows: TGTGCCAGCAATAGGCGGGAAGTGGGCACAGATACGCAGTATTTT. The chain links TRBV28 to TRBJ2-3; TRBD2 might be the D (6 bases). The V and J ends lost 7 bases and 1 base respectively, with 15 bases between them. This CDR3 spans 15 amino acids. The V gene's germline CDR1 is MDHEN and CDR2 SYDVKM.